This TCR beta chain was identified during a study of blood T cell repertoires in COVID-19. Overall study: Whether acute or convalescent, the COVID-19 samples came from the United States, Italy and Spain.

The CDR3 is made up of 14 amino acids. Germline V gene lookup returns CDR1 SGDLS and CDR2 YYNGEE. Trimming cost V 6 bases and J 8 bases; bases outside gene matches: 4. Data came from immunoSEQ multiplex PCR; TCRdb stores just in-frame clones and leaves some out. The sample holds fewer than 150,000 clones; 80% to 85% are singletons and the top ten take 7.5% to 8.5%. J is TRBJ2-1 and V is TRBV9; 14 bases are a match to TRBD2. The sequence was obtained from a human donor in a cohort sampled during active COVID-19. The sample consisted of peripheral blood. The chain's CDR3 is CASTRLAGGHEQFF. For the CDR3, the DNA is TGTGCCAGCACCAGACTAGCGGGGGGGCATGAGCAGTTCTTC.